The 17 T cell receptor beta chains listed next were all sequenced from one sample in a study of shared clonotypes between healthy human individuals. Assay: immunoSEQ multiplex PCR; the TCRdb copy retains only in-frame clones and omits some. This sample has over a million clones; 70% to 80% occur once, and the top ten carry 0.6% to 0.7%. The specimen sequenced was memory CD4+ T cells from PBMCs. Indicated subset: CD45RA-negative fraction. These receptors were taken from a man aged 18 to 29 in good health. Some clones in this sample may be carry-over from other donors' samples.

This chain connects TRBV7-2 to TRBJ2-1; 10 nucleotides match TRBD2. The V gene's germline CDR1 is SGHTA and CDR2 FQGNSA. Trimming cost V 4 bases and J 4 bases; bases outside gene matches: 4. CDR3 length: 15 amino acids. CDR3 in amino acids: CASSYLAGVYNEQFF. The CDR3 coding sequence is TGTGCCAGCAGCTATCTAGCGGGGGTTTACAATGAGCAGTTCTTC.

Comment on this clone: The same CDR3 arises from other DNA sequences in this sample as well. The chain links TRBV5-1 to TRBJ2-2, with a possible D match to TRBD1 (6 bases). V was clipped by 3 bases and J by 3 bases, with 6 bases between them. CDR3 length: 13 amino acids. In germline, CDR1 is SGHRS, CDR2 YFSETQ. The CDR3 bases are TGCGCCAGCAGCTCAGGGGACACCGGGGAGCTGTTTTTT. Translated: CASSSGDTGELFF.

The chain couples TRBV30 to TRBJ2-7; 7 nucleotides match TRBD2. Germline V gene sequence: CDR1 GTSNPN, CDR2 SVGIG (reference sequence). The V segment lost 3 bases and the J segment 4 bases; nucleotides outside the gene matches: 9. The CDR3 is made up of 14 amino acids. The CDR3 coding sequence is TGTGCCTGGAGGCATCCAGCGGGATATTACGAGCAGTACTTC. Protein sequence: CAWRHPAGYYEQYF.

On this clone itself: The same CDR3 can be traced to other DNA sequences in this sample. The chain joins TRBV9 to TRBJ1-6; 7 nucleotides line up with TRBD1. V dropped 4 bases and J dropped 7; count of bases not matched to a gene: 8. The CDR3 extends over 15 amino acids. Looked up from germline, CDR1 is SGDLS and CDR2 is YYNGEE. The CDR3 sequence: CASSSTGVGNSPLHF. CDR3 DNA: TGTGCCAGCAGCTCTACAGGGGTGGGCAATTCACCCCTCCACTTT.

V is TRBV29-1 and J is TRBJ1-5; TRBD1 is a possible D gene (5 bases). Trimming cost V 4 bases and J 7 bases, with 14 bases left between them. This CDR3 comprises 13 residues. Germline CDR1 and CDR2: SQVTM and ANQGSEA. CDR3 nucleotide sequence: TGCAGCGTTGGGGGGGGACGGTCGCAGCCCCAGCATTTT. It encodes CSVGGGRSQPQHF. The full variable domain, its missing parts supplied by reference TRBV29-1 and TRBJ1-5, is SAVISQKPSRDICQRGTSLTIQCQVDSQVTMMFWYRQQPGQSLTLIATANQGSEATYESGFVIDKFPISRPNLTFSTLTVSNMSPEDSSIYLCSVGGGRSQPQHFGDGTRLSIL.

The V gene is TRBV7-9, the J gene TRBJ2-3, with D perhaps TRBD1 (6 bases). Germline V CDR1 and CDR2: SEHNR, FQNEAQ (reference sequence). There are 15 residues in the CDR3. Deletions cut 2 bases from V and 7 bases from J, with 16 bases between. The CDR3 nucleotides are TGTGCCAGCAGCTTATCGGCCAGGGGAACAAATACGCAGTATTTT. The encoded protein is CASSLSARGTNTQYF.

The chain combines TRBV7-9 with TRBJ1-2; the D is unclear. The V gene lost 2 bases and the J gene lost 6 bases, with 13 bases spanning the gap. The germline CDR1 and CDR2 sequences are SEHNR and FQNEAQ (reference sequence). This CDR3 comprises 14 residues. CDR3 bases: TGTGCCAGCAGCTTAAGAGACCTTCGAGATGGCTACACCTTC. Its translation: CASSLRDLRDGYTF.

This chain joins TRBV29-1 and TRBJ2-3, with TRBD2 matching over 10 bases. In germline, CDR1 is SQVTM, CDR2 ANQGSEA. The CDR3 is 16 amino acids. Trimming removed 5 bases from V and 2 bases from J; junction bases left unmatched: 10. The DNA of the CDR3 is TGCAGCGTTCTCCCCGGACTAGCGGAACTCACAGATACGCAGTATTTT. Amino acids: CSVLPGLAELTDTQYF.

V gene TRBV14 combines with J gene TRBJ2-4, with TRBD1 as a possible D gene (6 bases). Germline V gives CDR1 SGHDN, CDR2 FVKESK. This CDR3 region has 16 residues. Trimming cost V 0 bases and J 6 bases, with 15 bases left between them. The CDR3 is CASSQDGRQARNIQYF. Written as DNA, the CDR3 is TGTGCCAGCAGCCAAGATGGACGACAGGCCCGAAACATTCAGTACTTC.

For the CDR3, the DNA is TGTGCCAGCTCACCAGAGCGGACCTACGAGCAGTACTTC. This codes for CASSPERTYEQYF. V gene TRBV18 combines with J gene TRBJ2-7; TRBD2 is a possible D gene (5 bases). The germline gives CDR1 KGHSH, CDR2 LQKENI. The CDR3 consists of 13 residues. The ends were cut back, 2 bases at V and 2 bases at J, with 7 bases in the middle.

This chain connects TRBV14 to TRBJ2-7, with D perhaps matching TRBD2 (5 bases). Trimming removed 6 bases from V and 7 bases from J, with 16 bases in between. This CDR3 is built from 13 residues. Germline values: CDR1 SGHDN, CDR2 FVKESK. This CDR3 is CASSPEVWTEQYF. As DNA, the CDR3 is TGTGCCAGCAGTCCAGAAGTCTGGACTGAGCAGTACTTC.

The CDR3 region has the DNA TGTGCCAGCAGGGGGCAGGGGGCGAGGAAAACTGAAGCTTTCTTT. It encodes CASRGQGARKTEAFF. The chain couples TRBV6-1 to TRBJ1-1; 8 bases map to TRBD1. The J segment lost 5 bases and the V segment lost 6 bases, leaving 11 bases of the junction unmatched. CDR3 length: 15 residues. Germline CDR1 MNHNS, CDR2 SASEGT.

This chain uses TRBV6-6 with TRBJ2-7, with D maybe TRBD1 (5 bases). CDR1 and CDR2 (germline): MNHNY, SVGAGI (reference sequence). V lost 6 bases to trimming and J lost 0 bases, with 12 bases between them. The CDR3 length is 14 residues. CDR3 coding DNA: TGTGCCAGCAGCCTCCCCACAGGCTCCTACGAGCAGTACTTC. The encoded protein is CASSLPTGSYEQYF.

The gene calls are TRBV28 and TRBJ2-4; weak D call: TRBD1 (5 bases). Trimming pared 6 bases from V and 1 base from J, leaving 16 bases between. The CDR3 has 16 amino acids. Germline assignment: CDR1 MDHEN and CDR2 SYDVKM. This chain's CDR3 is CASSPPRAAAKNIQYF. For the CDR3, the DNA is TGTGCCAGCAGCCCACCCAGGGCGGCGGCCAAAAACATTCAGTACTTC.

This clone was found a few times. V and J are TRBV7-9 and TRBJ1-2; D is perhaps TRBD1 (6 bases). The length of the CDR3 is 14 residues. Per the germline V gene, CDR1 is SEHNR and CDR2 is FQNEAQ (reference sequence). V was pared by 5 bases and J by 8 bases, with 18 bases between. This CDR3 reads CASSPAGDWSGYTF. The CDR3 nucleotides read TGTGCCAGCAGCCCAGCAGGGGATTGGAGCGGCTACACCTTC.

The chain couples TRBV4-2 to TRBJ2-7; 7 positions agree with TRBD1. There are 12 residues in the CDR3. The germline V gene encodes CDR1 LGHNA and CDR2 YNFKEQ. V trimming: 3 bases; J trimming: 6 bases; junction bases outside the gene matches: 2. CDR3 protein: CASSQTGSEQYF. The CDR3 nucleotides are TGTGCCAGCAGCCAGACAGGGAGCGAGCAGTACTTC.

This chain connects TRBV18 to TRBJ2-7, with 7 nucleotides matching TRBD1. CDR3 length: 14 residues. With 3 bases clipped from V and 4 bases from J, the junction kept 6 bases outside the gene matches. CDR1 and CDR2 (germline): KGHSH, LQKENI. The CDR3 DNA reads as TGTGCCAGCTCACCGGGACAGATTCCTTACGAGCAGTACTTC. This sequence encodes CASSPGQIPYEQYF.